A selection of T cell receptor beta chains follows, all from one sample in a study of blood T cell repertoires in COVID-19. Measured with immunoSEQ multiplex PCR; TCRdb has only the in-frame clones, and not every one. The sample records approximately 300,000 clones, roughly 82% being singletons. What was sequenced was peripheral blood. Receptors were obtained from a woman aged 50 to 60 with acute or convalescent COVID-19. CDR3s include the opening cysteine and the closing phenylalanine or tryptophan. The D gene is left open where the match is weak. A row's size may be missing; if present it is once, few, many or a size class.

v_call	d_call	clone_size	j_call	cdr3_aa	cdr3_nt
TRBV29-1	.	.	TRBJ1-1	CSVAYSSMNTEAFF	TGCAGCGTTGCCTACAGTTCAATGAACACTGAAGCTTTCTTT
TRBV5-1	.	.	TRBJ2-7	CASSPQGHEQYF	TGCGCCAGCAGCCCCCAGGGCCACGAGCAGTACTTC
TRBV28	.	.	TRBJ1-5	CASSRGVQPQHF	TGTGCCAGCTCACGGGGGGTTCAGCCCCAGCATTTT
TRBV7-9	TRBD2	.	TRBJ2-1	CASSLGLANEQFF	TGTGCCAGCAGCCTGGGACTAGCTAATGAGCAGTTCTTC
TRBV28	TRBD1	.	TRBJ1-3	CASSLSGGSGNTIYF	TGTGCCAGCAGTTTATCAGGGGGCTCAGGAAACACCATATATTTT
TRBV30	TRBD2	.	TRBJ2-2	CAWRTGTRGTGELFF	TGTGCCTGGAGGACCGGGACTAGGGGGACCGGGGAGCTGTTTTTT
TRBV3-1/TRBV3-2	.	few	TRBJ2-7	CASSQGSGSYEQYF	TGTGCCAGCAGCCAAGGGAGCGGGTCCTACGAGCAGTACTTC
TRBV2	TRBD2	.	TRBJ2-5	CATKERGGKETQYF	TGTGCCACCAAGGAGCGGGGGGGAAAAGAGACCCAGTACTTC
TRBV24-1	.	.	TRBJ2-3	CATSGYGGGESDTQYF	TGTGCCACCAGTGGGTACGGCGGAGGGGAATCAGATACGCAGTATTTT
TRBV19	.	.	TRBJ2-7	CASSIVEGGVEQYF	TGTGCCAGTAGTATAGTGGAGGGAGGAGTCGAGCAGTACTTC